This TCR beta chain was found in a study of CD8 T cells in ankylosing spondylitis. Findings of the study overall: In ankylosing spondylitis blood, a motif of eight highly homologous TCR beta variants appeared characteristic.

TCRdb processed the 5' RACE reads anew with MiXCR; each CDR3 protein has one entry. The profile shows some 400,000 distinct CDR3 sequences, 20% to 25% of them singletons. V lost 3 bases, J lost 4 bases, and 1 base stayed unmatched. The CDR3 is 14 amino acids. This clonotype has just a few counts. Its target is not known. The V gene is TRBV5-3, the J gene TRBJ2-5; TRBD2 agrees at 12 bases. TRBV5-3 qualifies as an ORF whose function is uncertain. What was sequenced was blood, either unsorted or a sorted T cell fraction (not recorded which). The receptor was isolated from a male donor with ankylosing spondylitis. The CDR3 protein is CARSSGLAGETQYF. The CDR3 DNA is TGTGCCAGAAGCTCGGGACTAGCGGGAGAGACCCAGTACTTC.